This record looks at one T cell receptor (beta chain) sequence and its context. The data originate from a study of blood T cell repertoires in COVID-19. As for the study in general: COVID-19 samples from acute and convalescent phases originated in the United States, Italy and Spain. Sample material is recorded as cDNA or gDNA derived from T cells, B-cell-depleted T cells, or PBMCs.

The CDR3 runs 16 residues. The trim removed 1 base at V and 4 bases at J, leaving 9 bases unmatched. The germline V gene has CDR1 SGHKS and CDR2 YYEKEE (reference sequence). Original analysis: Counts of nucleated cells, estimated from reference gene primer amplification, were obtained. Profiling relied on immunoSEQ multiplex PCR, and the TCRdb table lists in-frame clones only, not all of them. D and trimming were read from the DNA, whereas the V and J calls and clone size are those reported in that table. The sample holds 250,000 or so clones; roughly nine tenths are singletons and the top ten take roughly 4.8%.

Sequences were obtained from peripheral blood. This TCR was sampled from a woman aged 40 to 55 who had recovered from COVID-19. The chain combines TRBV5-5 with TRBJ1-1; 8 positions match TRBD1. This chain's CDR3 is CASSLFTGGVATEAFF. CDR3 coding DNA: TGTGCCAGCAGCTTGTTTACAGGGGGGGTTGCCACTGAAGCTTTCTTT.